This T cell receptor (beta chain) was identified in a study of cytomegalovirus exposure and HLA in healthy donors. Deletions cut 4 bases from V and 1 base from J, with 11 bases between. The CDR3 totals 14 residues. Germline values: CDR1 SGHDT, CDR2 YYEEEE. The protocol was immunoSEQ multiplex PCR, while the TCRdb copy is restricted to in-frame clones and leaves out a portion. The sample has 75,000 to 90,000 clones, roughly 95% seen once. This chain joins TRBV5-6 and TRBJ1-2, with no clear D. The sequencing sample was made of PBMCs. This sequence originates from a woman aged 18 to 35 in good health and CMV-seronegative. The CDR3 region has the DNA TGTGCCAGCAGCCAGACACTCCTTAACTATGGCTACACCTTC. Translation: CASSQTLLNYGYTF.